The clone carrying this TCR beta chain was picked up a small number of times. Its antigen remains unidentified. These data belong to a study of T-cell reconstitution after alpha-beta-depleted transplantation in children. Study findings and constraints: Some patients owed their high day-60 TCRbeta diversity to surviving recipient T cells and thymic progenitors.

TCRbeta library construction was performed incorporating unique molecular identifiers. TCRdb re-called the PCR reads with MiXCR, one entry per CDR3 protein. The table records more than 300,000 distinct CDR3 sequences, roughly 15% of them present only once. This sequence was found in a male patient between 2 and 10 years old who had a stem cell transplant for acute lymphoblastic leukemia, so the T cells may come from the graft donor. The sample in question was PBMCs, mostly from graft donor cells, obtained 360 days after TCRalphabeta/CD19-depleted stem cell transplant.

The CDR3 sequence: CASSPGQGLNEQFF. The CDR3 DNA reads as TGTGCCAGTAGCCCGGGACAGGGTCTCAATGAGCAGTTCTTC. The J gene is TRBJ2-1, the V gene TRBV19; 9 positions agree with TRBD1. Germline V CDR1 and CDR2: LNHDA, SQIVND (reference sequence). The CDR3 sequence is 14 residues long. J gave up 6 bases and V 6 bases, and 6 bases lay outside the gene matches.